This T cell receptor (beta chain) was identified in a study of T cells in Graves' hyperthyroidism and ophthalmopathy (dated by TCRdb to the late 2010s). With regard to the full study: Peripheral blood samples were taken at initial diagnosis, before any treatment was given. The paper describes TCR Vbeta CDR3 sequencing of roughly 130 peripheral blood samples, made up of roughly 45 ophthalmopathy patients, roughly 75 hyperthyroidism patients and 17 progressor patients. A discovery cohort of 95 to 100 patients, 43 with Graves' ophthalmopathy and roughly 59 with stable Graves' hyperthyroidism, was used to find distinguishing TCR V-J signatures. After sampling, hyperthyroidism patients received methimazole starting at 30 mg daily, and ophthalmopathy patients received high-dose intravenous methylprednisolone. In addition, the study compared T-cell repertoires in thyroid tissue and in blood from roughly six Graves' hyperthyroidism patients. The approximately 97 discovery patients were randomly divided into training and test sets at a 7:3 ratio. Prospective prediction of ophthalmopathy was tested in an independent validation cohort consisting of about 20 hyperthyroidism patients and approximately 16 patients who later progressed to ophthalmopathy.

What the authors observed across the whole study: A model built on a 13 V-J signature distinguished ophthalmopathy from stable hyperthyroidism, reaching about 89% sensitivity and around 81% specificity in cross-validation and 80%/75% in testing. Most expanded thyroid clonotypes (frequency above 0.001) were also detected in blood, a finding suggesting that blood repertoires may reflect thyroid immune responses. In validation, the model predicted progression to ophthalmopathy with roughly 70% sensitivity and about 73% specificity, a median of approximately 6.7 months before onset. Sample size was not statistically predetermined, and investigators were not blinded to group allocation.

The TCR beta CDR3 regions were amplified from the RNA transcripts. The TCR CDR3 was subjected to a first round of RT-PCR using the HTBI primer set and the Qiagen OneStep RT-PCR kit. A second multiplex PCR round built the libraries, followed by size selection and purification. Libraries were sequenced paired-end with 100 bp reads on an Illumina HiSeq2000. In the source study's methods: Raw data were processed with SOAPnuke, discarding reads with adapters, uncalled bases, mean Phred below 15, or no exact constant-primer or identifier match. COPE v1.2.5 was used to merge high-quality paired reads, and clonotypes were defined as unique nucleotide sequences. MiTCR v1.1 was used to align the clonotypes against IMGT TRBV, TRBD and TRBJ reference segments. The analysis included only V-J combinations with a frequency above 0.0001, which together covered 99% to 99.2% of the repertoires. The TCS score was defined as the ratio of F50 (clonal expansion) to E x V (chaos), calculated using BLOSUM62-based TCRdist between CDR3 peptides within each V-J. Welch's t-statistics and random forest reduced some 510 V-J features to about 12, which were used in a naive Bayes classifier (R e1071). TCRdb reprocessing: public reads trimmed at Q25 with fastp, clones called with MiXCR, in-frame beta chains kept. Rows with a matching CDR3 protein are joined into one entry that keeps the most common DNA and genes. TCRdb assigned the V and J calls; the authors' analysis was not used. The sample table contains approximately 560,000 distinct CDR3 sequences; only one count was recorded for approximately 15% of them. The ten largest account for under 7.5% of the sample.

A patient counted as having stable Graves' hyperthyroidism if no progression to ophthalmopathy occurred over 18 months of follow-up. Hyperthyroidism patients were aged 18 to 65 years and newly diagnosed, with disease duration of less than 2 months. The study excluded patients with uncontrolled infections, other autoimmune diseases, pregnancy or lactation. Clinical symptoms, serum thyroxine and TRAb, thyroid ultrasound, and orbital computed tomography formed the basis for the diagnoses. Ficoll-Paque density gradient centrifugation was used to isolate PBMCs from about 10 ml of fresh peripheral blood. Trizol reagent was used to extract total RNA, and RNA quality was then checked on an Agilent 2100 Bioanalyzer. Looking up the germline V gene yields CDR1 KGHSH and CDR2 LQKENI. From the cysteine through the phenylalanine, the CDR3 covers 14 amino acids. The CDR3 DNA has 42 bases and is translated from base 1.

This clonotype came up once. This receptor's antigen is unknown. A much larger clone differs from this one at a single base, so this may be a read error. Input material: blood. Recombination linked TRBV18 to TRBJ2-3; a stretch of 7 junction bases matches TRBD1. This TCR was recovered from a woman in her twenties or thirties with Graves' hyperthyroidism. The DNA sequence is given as TGTGCCAGCTCACCTACGGTGGGGACAGATTCGCAGTATTTT. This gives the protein CASSPTVGTDSQYF.